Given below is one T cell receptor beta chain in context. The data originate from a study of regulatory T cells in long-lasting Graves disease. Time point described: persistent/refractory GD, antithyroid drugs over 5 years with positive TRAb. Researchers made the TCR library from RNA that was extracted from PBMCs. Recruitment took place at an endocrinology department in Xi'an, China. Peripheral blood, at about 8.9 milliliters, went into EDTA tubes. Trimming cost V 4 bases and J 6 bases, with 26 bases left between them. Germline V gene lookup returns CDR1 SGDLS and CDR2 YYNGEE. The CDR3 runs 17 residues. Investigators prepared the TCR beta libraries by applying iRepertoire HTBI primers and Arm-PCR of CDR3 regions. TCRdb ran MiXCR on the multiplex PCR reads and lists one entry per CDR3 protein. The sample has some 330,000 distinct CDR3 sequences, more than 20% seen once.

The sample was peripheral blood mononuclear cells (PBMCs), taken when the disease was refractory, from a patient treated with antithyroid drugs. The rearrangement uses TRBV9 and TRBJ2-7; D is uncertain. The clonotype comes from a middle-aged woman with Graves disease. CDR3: CASSPLDPSDTPGEQYF. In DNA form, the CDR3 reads TGTGCCAGCAGCCCCCTAGACCCGAGCGATACCCCCGGCGAGCAGTACTTC.